These T cell receptor beta chains were read from a single sample in a study of blood T cell repertoires in COVID-19. Generated by immunoSEQ multiplex PCR, the TCRdb table keeps only in-frame clones and is missing some. The sample contains under 250,000 clones, around 83% of which appear only once. Sequencing was carried out using peripheral blood. The origin of the receptors is a middle-aged man with active or convalescent COVID-19. CDR3s include the opening cysteine and the closing phenylalanine or tryptophan. The D gene is left open where the match is weak. Size is omitted from some rows. Given values are once, few, many or a class for expanded clones.

clone_size	d_call	v_call	j_call	cdr3_aa	cdr3_nt
-	TRBD1	TRBV14	TRBJ1-2	CDIGGGNYGYTF	TGTGACATTGGAGGGGGCAACTATGGCTACACCTTC
-	-	TRBV7-2	TRBJ1-1	CASSLNPSGLNAFF	TGTGCCAGCAGCTTAAACCCCTCAGGGTTGAATGCTTTCTTT
-	-	TRBV6-5	TRBJ2-5	CASSVGGPDTQYF	TGTGCCAGCAGCGTGGGGGGGCCAGATACCCAGTACTTC
-	TRBD2	TRBV6-1	TRBJ2-1	CASSEGLAGGNNEQFF	TGTGCCAGCAGTGAGGGACTAGCGGGGGGGAACAATGAGCAGTTCTTC
-	TRBD2	TRBV7-3	TRBJ2-1	CASGPTSGRRNEQFF	TGTGCCAGCGGGCCGACTAGCGGGAGGAGGAATGAGCAGTTCTTC
-	-	TRBV3-1/TRBV3-2	TRBJ2-7	CASSQGSGLYEQYF	TGTGCCAGCAGCCAAGGTTCTGGGCTATACGAGCAGTACTTC
once	-	TRBV27	TRBJ1-5	CASSFDKSGNQPQHF	TGTGCCAGCAGTTTTGACAAGTCAGGCAATCAGCCCCAGCATTTT
-	-	TRBV29-1	TRBJ1-4	CSVEGPTTNEKLFF	TGCAGCGTTGAGGGGCCAACAACTAATGAAAAACTGTTTTTT
-	-	TRBV2	TRBJ1-5	CASSEEGLQHF	TGTGCCAGCAGTGAGGAGGGACTTCAGCATTTT
-	-	TRBV2	TRBJ1-2	CASSEERGTYGYTF	TGTGCCAGCAGTGAAGAGCGGGGGACCTATGGCTACACCTTC
once	-	TRBV28	TRBJ1-2	CASSFGAWGSGYTF	TGTGCCAGCAGTTTTGGGGCGTGGGGCTCTGGCTACACCTTC
-	TRBD1	TRBV19	TRBJ2-7	CASSIVGGMTYEQYF	TGTGCCAGTAGTATTGTAGGGGGCATGACTTACGAGCAGTACTTC
-	-	TRBV10-3	TRBJ1-1	CAIRGGANTEAFF	TGTGCCATCAGAGGCGGGGCGAACACTGAAGCTTTCTTT
-	-	TRBV6-5	TRBJ1-3	CASSYSGQGSGNTIYF	TGTGCCAGCAGTTACTCAGGGCAGGGATCTGGAAACACCATATATTTT
-	TRBD1	TRBV3-1/TRBV3-2	TRBJ1-4	CASTTGQGDEKLFF	TGTGCCAGCACCACCGGACAGGGGGATGAAAAACTGTTTTTT
-	TRBD2	TRBV4-1	TRBJ2-1	CASSPWGSIGGGSYNEQFF	TGCGCCAGCAGCCCCTGGGGGTCTATTGGCGGGGGGTCCTACAATGAGCAGTTCTTC
-	-	TRBV5-4	TRBJ1-1	CASRIDRNTEAFF	TGTGCCAGCAGGATTGACAGGAACACTGAAGCTTTCTTT
-	TRBD1	TRBV19	TRBJ2-1	CASSIGDRQTEQFF	TGTGCCAGTAGTATTGGGGACAGACAGACTGAGCAGTTCTTC
-	-	TRBV6-1	TRBJ2-2	CASSEALGGGVSGELFF	TGTGCCAGCAGTGAAGCTTTAGGGGGAGGGGTGTCAGGGGAGCTGTTTTTT
once	TRBD2	TRBV28	TRBJ2-1	CASSLPGGPVNEQFF	TGTGCCAGCAGTTTACCGGGAGGGCCGGTCAATGAGCAGTTCTTC
-	-	TRBV11-2	TRBJ1-1	CASSGGLTAFF	TGTGCCAGCAGCGGCGGGCTCACGGCTTTCTTT
-	TRBD1	TRBV2	TRBJ1-5	CASRADRGSNQPQHF	TGTGCCAGCAGAGCAGACAGGGGGAGCAATCAGCCCCAGCATTTT
-	-	TRBV3-1/TRBV3-2	TRBJ1-1	CASSQSGNTEAFF	TGTGCCAGCAGCCAATCCGGGAACACTGAAGCTTTCTTT
-	TRBD2	TRBV2	TRBJ2-3	CASRDLGTSPLTDTQYF	TGTGCCAGCAGGGACTTGGGGACTAGTCCCCTCACAGATACGCAGTATTTT